This T cell receptor (beta chain) was captured in a study of shared clonotypes between healthy human individuals. Findings of the study overall: Larger estimated richness was generally recorded for naive subsets relative to memory subsets.

Deletions cut 0 bases from V and 0 bases from J, with 12 bases between. The germline CDR1 and CDR2 sequences are SGHDT and YYEEEE. The length of the CDR3 is 16 residues. In the case of this clone: Its antigen is unidentified.

Repertoires were generated with immunoSEQ multiplex PCR, while TCRdb's copy carries only in-frame clones and drops some. Seen here are 1.5 million to 2.5 million clones, just under 95% observed once, and the top ten hold 1.2%. Naive CD8 populations comprised CD45RO-negative cells positively selected for CCR7, excluding terminally differentiated effector memory CD45RA+ cells. The source of this sequence is a man aged 18-30 years in good health. Sequencing used naive CD8+ T cells sorted from blood. V usage is TRBV5-6 and J usage is TRBJ1-2; D is ambiguous. In nucleotides, the CDR3 is TGTGCCAGCAGCTTGGATCAGCACAAAGCTAACTATGGCTACACCTTC. Translation: CASSLDQHKANYGYTF.